The TCR beta chain under discussion was sequenced for a study of beta chain features in type 1 diabetes. CDR3 length: 13 amino acids. CDR1 is GTSNPN and CDR2 is SVGIG in the germline V gene (reference sequence). Trimming pared 0 bases from V and 5 bases from J, leaving 10 bases between. Study observations and caveats: Whether HLA type influences TCRB rearrangement remained unresolved here. The similarity of naive, central memory and Treg TCRB repertoires appeared greater among patients than among healthy donors. TCRB CDR3s from Type 1 diabetes patients were moderately but significantly shorter in all four CD4+ subsets. There was a possibility that cDNA sequencing over-represented cells with high TCR expression.

Every bit of the isolated RNA underwent reverse transcription, so sequencing read expressed TCRB transcripts. Measured with immunoSEQ multiplex PCR; TCRdb has only the in-frame clones, and not every one. Here the sample spans about 360,000 clones, 10% to 15% being singletons. This clone was counted a few times. As yet, its antigen is unknown. V usage is TRBV30 and J usage is TRBJ1-2; no firm D call. Material for sequencing was naive CD4+ T cells from blood. This clonotype was obtained from a man younger than 35 in good health. The CDR3 is CAWSVQGLYGYTF. The CDR3 DNA reads as TGTGCCTGGAGTGTACAAGGACTGTATGGCTACACCTTC.